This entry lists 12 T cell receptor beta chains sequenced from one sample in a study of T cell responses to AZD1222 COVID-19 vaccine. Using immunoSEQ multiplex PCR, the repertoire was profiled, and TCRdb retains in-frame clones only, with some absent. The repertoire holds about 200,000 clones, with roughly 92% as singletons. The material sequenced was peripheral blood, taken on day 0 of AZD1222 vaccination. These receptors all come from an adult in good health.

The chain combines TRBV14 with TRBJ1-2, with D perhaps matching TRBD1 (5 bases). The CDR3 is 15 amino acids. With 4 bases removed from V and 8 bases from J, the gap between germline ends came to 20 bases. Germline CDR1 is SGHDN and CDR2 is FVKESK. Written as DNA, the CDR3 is TGTGCCAGCAGCCTACGGCAAAGCAGGGTGGACGGCTACACCTTC. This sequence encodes CASSLRQSRVDGYTF.

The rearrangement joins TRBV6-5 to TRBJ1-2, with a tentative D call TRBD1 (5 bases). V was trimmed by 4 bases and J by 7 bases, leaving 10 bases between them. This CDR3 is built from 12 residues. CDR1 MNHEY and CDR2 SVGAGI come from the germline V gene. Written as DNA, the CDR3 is TGTGCCAGCAGTTCTGGGGGTCTTGGCTACACCTTC. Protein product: CASSSGGLGYTF.

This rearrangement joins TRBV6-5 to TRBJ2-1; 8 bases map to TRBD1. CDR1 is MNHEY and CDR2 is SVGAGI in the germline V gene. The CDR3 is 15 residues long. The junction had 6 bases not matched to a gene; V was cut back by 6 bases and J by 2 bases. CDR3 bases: TGTGCCAGCAGAATCGGGACAGGACCCTACAATGAGCAGTTCTTC. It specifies CASRIGTGPYNEQFF.

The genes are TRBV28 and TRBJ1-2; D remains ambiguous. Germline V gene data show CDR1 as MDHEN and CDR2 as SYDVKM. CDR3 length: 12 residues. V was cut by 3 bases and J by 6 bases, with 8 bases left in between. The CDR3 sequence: CASSLPGDGYTF. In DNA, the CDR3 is TGTGCCAGCAGTTTGCCCGGGGATGGCTACACCTTC.

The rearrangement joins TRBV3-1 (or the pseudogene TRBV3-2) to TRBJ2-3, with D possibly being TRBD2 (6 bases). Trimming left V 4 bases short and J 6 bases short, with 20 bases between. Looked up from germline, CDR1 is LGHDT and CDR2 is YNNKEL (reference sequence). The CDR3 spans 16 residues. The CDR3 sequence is CASSRGASVLSDTQYF. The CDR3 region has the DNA TGTGCCAGCAGCCGCGGGGCTAGCGTGCTTTCGGATACGCAGTATTTT.

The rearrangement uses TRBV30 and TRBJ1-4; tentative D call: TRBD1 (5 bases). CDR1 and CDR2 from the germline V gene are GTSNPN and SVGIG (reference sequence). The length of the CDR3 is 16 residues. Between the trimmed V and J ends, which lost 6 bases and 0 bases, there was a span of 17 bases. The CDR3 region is CACASGRGTTNEKLFF. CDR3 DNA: TGTGCCTGCGCATCAGGGAGGGGCACAACTAATGAAAAACTGTTTTTT.

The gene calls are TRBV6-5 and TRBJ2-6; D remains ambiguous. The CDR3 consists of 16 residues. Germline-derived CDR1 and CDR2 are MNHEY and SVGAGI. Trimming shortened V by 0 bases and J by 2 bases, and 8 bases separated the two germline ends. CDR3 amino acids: CASSYSGLAGANVLTF. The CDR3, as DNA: TGTGCCAGCAGTTACTCCGGGTTAGCTGGGGCCAACGTCCTGACTTTC.

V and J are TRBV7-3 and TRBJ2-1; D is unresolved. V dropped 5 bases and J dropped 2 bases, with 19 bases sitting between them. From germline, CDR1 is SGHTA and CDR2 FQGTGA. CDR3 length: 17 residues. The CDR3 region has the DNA TGTGCCAGCAGCCAACAGATCGGCCAGACAACCTACAATGAGCAGTTCTTC. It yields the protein CASSQQIGQTTYNEQFF.

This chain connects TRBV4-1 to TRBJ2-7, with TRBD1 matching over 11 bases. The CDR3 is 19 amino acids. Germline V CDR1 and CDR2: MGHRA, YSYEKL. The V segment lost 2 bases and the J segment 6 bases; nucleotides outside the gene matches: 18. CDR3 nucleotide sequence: TGCGCCAGCAGCCAACCAATTACGCGACCGGGACAGGGGGTAATCGAGCAGTACTTC. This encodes CASSQPITRPGQGVIEQYF.

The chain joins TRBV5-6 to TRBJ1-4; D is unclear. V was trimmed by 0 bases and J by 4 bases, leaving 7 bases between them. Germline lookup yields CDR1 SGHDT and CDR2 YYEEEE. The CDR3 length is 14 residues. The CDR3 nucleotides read TGTGCCAGCAGCTTGGCGGGGAATAATGAAAAACTGTTTTTT. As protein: CASSLAGNNEKLFF.

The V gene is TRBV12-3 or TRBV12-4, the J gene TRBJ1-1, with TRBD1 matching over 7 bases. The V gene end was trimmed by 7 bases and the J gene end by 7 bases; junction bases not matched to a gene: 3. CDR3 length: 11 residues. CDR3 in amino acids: CASTRGGEAFF. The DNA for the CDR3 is TGTGCCAGCACCAGGGGGGGTGAAGCTTTCTTT.

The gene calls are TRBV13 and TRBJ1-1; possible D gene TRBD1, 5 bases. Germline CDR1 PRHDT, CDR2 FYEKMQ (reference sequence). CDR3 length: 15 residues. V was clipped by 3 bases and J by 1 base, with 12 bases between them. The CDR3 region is CASSLEYTGNTEAFF. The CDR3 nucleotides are TGTGCCAGCAGCTTGGAATACACAGGGAACACTGAAGCTTTCTTT.